This TCR beta chain emerged from a study of monozygotic twins with inflammatory bowel disease (dated by TCRdb to about 2019). Regarding the study in general: The full study comprised 30 or so monozygotic twin pairs: nine German pairs (four IBD-concordant, five IBD-discordant) and 19 IBD-discordant Danish pairs. The search for disease-associated traits relied mainly on comparing, within discordant pairs, IBD patients with their genetically identical healthy co-twins. Each individual had, on average, about 151 000 unique TCRalpha sequences and 181 000 unique TCRbeta sequences available for analysis. Here is what the overall study found, with its caveats: Repertoire similarity did not differ between concordant and discordant twins, possibly due to limited statistical power. Compared with healthy twins, IBD patients shared fewer clonotypes with other individuals, and the difference was most pronounced in patients with signs of disease activity. The results gave no support for a single strong signal or clonotype linked to IBD. The analysis was unable to tell apart different T cell subtypes. A decrease in TCRbeta repertoire diversity, as measured by inverse Simpson index, was observed in IBD patients compared with their healthy co-twins. Because patients received different immunosuppressive treatments, the repertoires may have picked up extra background noise and variability between individuals.

Comments on this clonotype: The antigen it binds to is not known.

A roughly 2.7 ml peripheral blood sample was drawn into PAXgene tubes per donor and stored at -80°C. Total RNA was isolated from whole blood with the PAXgene blood miRNA kit on an automated QIAcube, without T cell sorting. Peripheral blood from monozygotic twin pairs who were concordant or discordant for inflammatory bowel disease underwent deep TCRalpha and TCRbeta repertoire profiling using unique molecular barcoding. Smoking habits were recorded for all twin pairs, and each individual was classified as a current, former or never smoker. Libraries came from 5' RACE. Preparation of each TCR library used roughly 3.5 ug of total RNA. For each sample, cDNA synthesis was carried out in eight separate reactions using SMARTScribe reverse transcriptase. During cDNA synthesis, template switching introduced unique molecular identifiers that contained a 6-nucleotide sample barcode. TCRalpha and TCRbeta cDNA was amplified by two nested PCRs of approximately 17 and 9 cycles, with bead purification after each PCR. Before amplification, cDNA was treated with uracil DNA-glycosylase and purified using the QIAquick PCR purification kit. In the second PCR, Illumina TruSeq-compatible adapters and sample-specific barcodes were added. Library quality and concentration were assessed using TapeStation and Qubit, and approximately 5 ng of each library was pooled. The pooled libraries were sequenced with 2 x 100 bp reads and custom sequencing primers on an Illumina HiSeq2500 single-index Rapid Run. Processing in the source paper ran as follows. MiGEC version 1.2.6 was used for UMI-based consensus assembly to correct PCR and sequencing errors. V(D)J alignment, clonotype assembly and CDR3 extraction were performed with MiXCR version 2.1.1. Gene usage, clonotype sharing and MAIT/NKT TCR abundance were normalised by analysing the top 1000, 10 000 and 20 000 clonotypes per sample. After downsampling to 27 000 UMIs, diversity was calculated as the inverse Simpson index using the vegan R package. Paired Mann-Whitney U tests on discordant twin pairs were used, with Benjamini-Hochberg multiple-testing correction. One entry per CDR3 protein sequence results from the TCRdb reprocessing of the reads, with DNA left out. These V and J calls are TCRdb output, not the study's own analysis. The sample table on file contains around 40,000 distinct CDR3 sequences. Clones ranked in the top ten supply 5% to 6% of the sample.

The germline V gene yields MNHEY for CDR1 and SVGEGT for CDR2. From its cysteine to its phenylalanine, the CDR3 spans 13 amino acids. A DNA sequence was not provided. Sequenced: blood. The TCR sequence derives from a human donor with ulcerative colitis or Crohn's disease, or a healthy co-twin of an affected twin (not recorded which). The rearranged chain carries TRBV6-2 or TRBV6-3 and TRBJ2-7; TCRdb's D call, TRBD2, is unchecked because there is no DNA. CDR3 sequence: CATEGLPSYEQYF.